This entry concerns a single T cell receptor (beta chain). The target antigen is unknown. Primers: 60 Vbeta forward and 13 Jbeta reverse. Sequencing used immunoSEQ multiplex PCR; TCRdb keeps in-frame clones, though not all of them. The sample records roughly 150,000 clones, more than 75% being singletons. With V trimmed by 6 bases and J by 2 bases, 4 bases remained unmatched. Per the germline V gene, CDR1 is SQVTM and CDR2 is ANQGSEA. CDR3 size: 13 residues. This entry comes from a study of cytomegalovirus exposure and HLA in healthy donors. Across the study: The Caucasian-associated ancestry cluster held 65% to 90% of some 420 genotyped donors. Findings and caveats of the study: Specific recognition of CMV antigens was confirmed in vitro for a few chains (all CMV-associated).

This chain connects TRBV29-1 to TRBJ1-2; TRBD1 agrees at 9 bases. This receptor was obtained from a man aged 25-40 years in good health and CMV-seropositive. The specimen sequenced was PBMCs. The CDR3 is CSVTGGANYGYTF. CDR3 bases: TGCAGCGTAACAGGGGGCGCAAACTATGGCTACACCTTC.